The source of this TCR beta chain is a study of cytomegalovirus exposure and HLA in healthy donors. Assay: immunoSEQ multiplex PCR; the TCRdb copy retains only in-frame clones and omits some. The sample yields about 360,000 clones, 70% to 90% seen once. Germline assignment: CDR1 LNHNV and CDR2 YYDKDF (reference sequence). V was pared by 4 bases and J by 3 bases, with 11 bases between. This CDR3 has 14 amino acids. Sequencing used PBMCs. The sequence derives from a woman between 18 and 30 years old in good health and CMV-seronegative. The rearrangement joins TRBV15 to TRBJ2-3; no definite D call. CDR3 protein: CATSIHEVTDTQYF. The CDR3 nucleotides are TGTGCCACCAGCATCCACGAGGTTACAGATACGCAGTATTTT. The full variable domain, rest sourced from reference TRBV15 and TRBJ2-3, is DAMVIQNPRYQVTQFGKPVTLSCSQTLNHNVMYWYQQKSSQAPKLLFHYYDKDFNNEADTPDNFQSRRPNTSFCFLDIRSPGLGDTAMYLCATSIHEVTDTQYFGPGTRLTVL.